A single sample is the source of the 3 T cell receptor beta chains below, sequenced in a study of post-analysis software for immune sequencing data. Built from TCR beta cDNA, the libraries had unique molecular identifiers in them. Via MiXCR, TCRdb re-called the PCR reads, giving one row per CDR3 protein. The table lists 600,000 to 750,000 distinct CDR3 sequences, 59% of them singletons. General study points: TRBV5-6, TRBV5-1 and TRBV20-1 were among several TRBV segments more frequent in patients than controls.

For these receptors, no antigen is known. Source material: blood. These receptors originate from a girl aged 2 to 10 with multiple sclerosis.

V gene TRBV6-1 combines with J gene TRBJ2-5, with no clear D. The J call may be mistaken, given a closer DNA end match to TRBJ2-7. Germline assignment: CDR1 MNHNS and CDR2 SASEGT. The length of the CDR3 is 14 residues. The CDR3 loop is CASSETIVTYEQYF. The CDR3 DNA follows: TGTGCCAGCAGTGAAACCATTGTAACCTACGAGCAGTACTTC.

This chain uses TRBV29-1 with TRBJ1-1; D is possibly TRBD1 (6 bases). This CDR3 has 15 amino acids. V lost 3 bases and J lost 1, with 15 bases in between. Germline CDR1 SQVTM, CDR2 ANQGSEA. The CDR3 loop is CSVDGSDRWNTEAFF. CDR3 DNA sequence: TGCAGCGTTGACGGATCCGACAGGTGGAACACTGAAGCTTTCTTT.

The J gene is TRBJ2-1, the V gene TRBV6-1, with 11 nucleotides matching TRBD2. Germline assignment: CDR1 MNHNS and CDR2 SASEGT. This CDR3 spans 17 amino acids. V lost 5 bases and J lost 6; bases outside the gene matches: 12. The DNA for the CDR3 is TGTGCCAGCAGTCGACGTGGTAGCGGGGGGGCCGTCAATGAGCAGTTCTTC. The encoded protein is CASSRRGSGGAVNEQFF.